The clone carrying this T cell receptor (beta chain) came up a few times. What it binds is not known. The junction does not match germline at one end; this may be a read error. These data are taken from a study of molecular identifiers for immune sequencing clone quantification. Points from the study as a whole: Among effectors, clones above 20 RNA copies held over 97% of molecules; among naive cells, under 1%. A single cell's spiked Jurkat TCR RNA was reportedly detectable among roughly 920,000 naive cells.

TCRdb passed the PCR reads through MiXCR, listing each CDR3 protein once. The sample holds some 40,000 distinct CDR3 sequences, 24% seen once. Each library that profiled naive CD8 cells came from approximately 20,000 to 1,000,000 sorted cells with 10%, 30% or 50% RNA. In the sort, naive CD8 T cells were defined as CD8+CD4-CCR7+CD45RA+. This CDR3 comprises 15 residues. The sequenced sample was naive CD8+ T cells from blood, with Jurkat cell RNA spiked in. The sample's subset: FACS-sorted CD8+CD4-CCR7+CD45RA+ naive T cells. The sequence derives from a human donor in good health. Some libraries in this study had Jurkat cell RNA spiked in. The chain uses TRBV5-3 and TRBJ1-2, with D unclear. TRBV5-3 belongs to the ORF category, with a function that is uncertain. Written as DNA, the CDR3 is TGTGCCAGCAGCTTGGACTGGACTTTTAACTATGGCTACACCTTC. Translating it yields CASSLDWTFNYGYTF.